These 14 T cell receptor beta chains share one sample of origin, sequenced in a study of PD-L1 blockade in urothelial cancer. Profiled with immunoSEQ multiplex PCR; TCRdb holds only in-frame clones, not every one. The table lists about 86,000 clones, roughly 84% of them singletons. Time point in this sample: pretreatment peripheral blood. The specimen was PBMCs, collected around atezolizumab (anti-PD-L1) treatment. The receptors derive from a man aged 55 to 70 with urothelial cancer.

The genes are TRBV14 and TRBJ1-1; D perhaps matches TRBD1 (6 bases). The CDR3 consists of 14 residues. V lost 3 bases to trimming and J lost 1 base, with 9 bases between them. The germline CDR1 and CDR2 sequences are SGHDN and FVKESK. CDR3 sequence (DNA): TGTGCCAGCAGCCATCAGGGGAGGAACACTGAAGCTTTCTTT. This sequence encodes CASSHQGRNTEAFF.

This sequence joins TRBV5-1 and TRBJ1-4, with D possibly TRBD1 on 6 matching bases. Germline CDR1 reads SGHRS; CDR2 reads YFSETQ. This CDR3 has 17 residues. The V end was cut by 0 bases, the J end by 2 bases, with 14 bases between. The DNA for the CDR3 is TGCGCCAGCAGCTTGGAACCGCCTGGGGGCACTAATGAAAAACTGTTTTTT. This sequence encodes CASSLEPPGGTNEKLFF.

V and J are TRBV6-5 and TRBJ1-6; possibly TRBD1 for D (5 bases). There are 13 residues in the CDR3. Trimming removed 5 bases at V and 4 bases at J, with 6 bases between. Germline assignment: CDR1 MNHEY and CDR2 SVGAGI. The CDR3 region has the DNA TGTGCCAGCAGTCGACAGTATAATTCACCCCTCCACTTT. Its translation is CASSRQYNSPLHF.

The gene calls are TRBV7-2 and TRBJ2-5, with D maybe TRBD2 (5 bases). V lost 5 bases, J lost 5 bases, and 6 bases lay in between. The CDR3 consists of 11 residues. Per the germline V gene, CDR1 is SGHTA and CDR2 is FQGNSA. The CDR3 sequence is CASSPGETQYF. The CDR3 DNA reads TGTGCCAGCAGCCCGGGGGAGACCCAGTACTTC.

J is TRBJ1-1 and V is TRBV30; no clear D. This CDR3 comprises 14 residues. The V and J ends lost 8 bases and 1 base respectively, with 17 bases between them. Germline V gene data show CDR1 as GTSNPN and CDR2 as SVGIG (reference sequence). CDR3 in amino acids: CAGEEGRANTEAFF. The CDR3 nucleotides are TGTGCCGGGGAGGAGGGAAGGGCGAACACTGAAGCTTTCTTT.

The rearrangement joins TRBV4-1 to TRBJ2-3, with D unclear. The germline V gene encodes CDR1 MGHRA and CDR2 YSYEKL. The V and J ends lost 4 bases and 0 bases respectively, with 11 bases between them. This CDR3 region has 15 residues. The CDR3 sequence is CASSPRVFSTDTQYF. As DNA, the CDR3 is TGCGCCAGCAGCCCCCGGGTCTTTAGCACAGATACGCAGTATTTT.

CDR3 sequence reads: CASSDDSGGYNEQFF. In DNA, the CDR3 is TGTGCCAGCAGTGATGATAGCGGGGGATACAATGAGCAGTTCTTC. The gene calls are TRBV6-1 and TRBJ2-1; 9 bases fit TRBD2. V lost 3 bases, J lost 4 bases, and 4 bases stayed unmatched. The germline CDR1 and CDR2 sequences are MNHNS and SASEGT. This CDR3 is 15 amino acids long.

This chain joins TRBV5-1 and TRBJ2-2; D gene uncertain. The CDR3 sequence is 15 residues long. Germline assignment: CDR1 SGHRS and CDR2 YFSETQ. Trimming took off 5 bases at V and 1 base at J, with 12 bases between the two ends. The CDR3 DNA follows: TGCGCCAGCAGTAATCGTTTCTTGAACACCGGGGAGCTGTTTTTT. It translates to CASSNRFLNTGELFF. Supplemented by reference TRBV5-1 and TRBJ2-2, the full variable domain reads KAGVTQTPRYLIKTRGQQVTLSCSPISGHRSVSWYQQTPGQGLQFLFEYFSETQRNKGNFPGRFSGRQFSNSRSEMNVSTLELGDSALYLCASSNRFLNTGELFFGEGSRLTVL.

The CDR3 region is CASSLAGGADTQYF. As DNA, the CDR3 is TGCGCCAGCAGCTTAGCGGGGGGAGCAGATACGCAGTATTTT. The V gene is TRBV5-1, the J gene TRBJ2-3; TRBD2 agrees at 9 bases. Germline CDR1 reads SGHRS; CDR2 reads YFSETQ. Losses at the gene ends were 2 bases for V and 4 bases for J; bases not matched to a gene: 2. CDR3 length equals 14 residues.

This rearrangement joins TRBV4-3 to TRBJ1-2, with D unclear. The V gene's germline CDR1 is LGHNA and CDR2 YSLEER. The CDR3 consists of 15 residues. V lost 0 bases and J lost 2, with 10 bases in between. This CDR3 reads CASSQDIFGNYGYTF. The CDR3 region has the DNA TGCGCCAGCAGCCAAGATATTTTCGGGAACTATGGCTACACCTTC.

This clone was seen only a few times. This chain connects TRBV7-9 to TRBJ1-1; D is ambiguous. Germline assignment: CDR1 SEHNR and CDR2 FQNEAQ (reference sequence). V lost 5 bases and J 5 bases, leaving 12 bases between the germline ends. The CDR3 is 13 amino acids. The DNA of the CDR3 is TGTGCCAGCAGCCTCTCAGCGGCGACTGAAGCTTTCTTT. Amino acids: CASSLSAATEAFF.

V is TRBV11-1 and J is TRBJ2-5; D is uncertain. CDR1 and CDR2 from the germline V gene are SGHAT and FQDESV (reference sequence). CDR3 length equals 12 residues. Trimming took 1 base from V and 3 from J, leaving 3 bases between them. In nucleotides, the CDR3 is TGTGCCAGCAGCTTAGTCGAAGAGACCCAGTACTTC. Residues: CASSLVEETQYF.

V is TRBV6-5 and J is TRBJ1-1; D might be TRBD1 (6 bases). The CDR3 covers 14 residues. Germline CDR1 reads MNHEY; CDR2 reads SVGAGI. Trimming took off 2 bases at V and 11 bases at J, with 18 bases between the two ends. CDR3 amino acids: CASSYDRRSRTAFF. Here the CDR3 DNA reads TGTGCCAGCAGTTACGACAGGCGATCTCGAACGGCTTTCTTT.

This chain links TRBV27 with TRBJ1-1; 9 nucleotides match TRBD1. Germline V CDR1 and CDR2: MNHEY, SMNVEV (reference sequence). The CDR3 runs to 15 residues. V trimming: 1 base; J trimming: 10 bases; junction bases outside the gene matches: 10. CDR3 sequence reads: CASSLLGTGTSGAFF. CDR3 nucleotide sequence: TGTGCCAGCAGTTTATTGGGGACAGGGACTAGCGGAGCTTTCTTT.